Following are 8 T cell receptor beta chains from one sample sequenced in a study of shared clonotypes between healthy human individuals (dated by TCRdb to the early 2020s). Libraries were made using the immunoSEQ multiplex PCR assay. TCRdb obtained this table from immuneACCESS and retained in-frame rearrangements with V and J assigned. These tables miss some clones; where compared with another copy, unresolved V genes account for less than half of the shortfall, and the remainder is unexplained. For this sample there are over 800,000 clones; 92% appear just once. The ten largest make up 24% of the sample. CD8 naive samples consisted of CD45RO-negative cells that were positively selected for CCR7, yielding a CD45RA+CCR7+ population without TemRA cells. Sequencing used naive CD8+ T cells sorted from blood. The cell subset or site label for this specimen denotes: CD45RA+CCR7+. The receptor source for this set is a man aged 25-40 years in good health.

The rearrangement uses TRBV5-4 and TRBJ2-2; no definite D call. Trimming shortened V by 4 bases and J by 1 base, and 14 bases separated the two germline ends. Looked up from germline, CDR1 is SGHNT and CDR2 is YYREEE (reference sequence). The length of the CDR3 is 16 residues. CDR3 protein: CASSPRPQENTGELFF. The DNA of the CDR3 is TGTGCCAGCAGCCCTCGTCCCCAGGAGAACACCGGGGAGCTGTTTTTT.

The gene calls are TRBV19 and TRBJ2-7, with D tentatively TRBD1 (5 bases). The germline V and J ends were trimmed by 4 bases and 2 bases, with 15 bases remaining between them. The CDR3 runs to 15 residues. In germline, CDR1 is LNHDA, CDR2 SQIVND (reference sequence). CDR3 nucleotide sequence: TGTGCCAGTAGTACCTCCATGGGGCCGGCCTACGAGCAGTACTTC. Encoded protein: CASSTSMGPAYEQYF.

The V gene is TRBV29-1, the J gene TRBJ2-1; possible D gene TRBD2, 6 bases. The CDR3 is 13 amino acids. Germline V gives CDR1 SQVTM, CDR2 ANQGSEA. CDR3 region: CSSVAVAYNEQFF. The CDR3 DNA sequence: TGCTCCTCCGTAGCGGTTGCCTACAATGAGCAGTTCTTC.

The chain is built from TRBV2 and TRBJ2-1; 9 bases line up with TRBD1. The V segment lost 5 bases and the J segment 8 bases; nucleotides outside the gene matches: 13. The length of the CDR3 is 16 residues. Germline CDR1 and CDR2: SNHLY and FYNNEI. The CDR3 region has the DNA TGTGCCAGCAGTACGGTTCCGGGACAGGGTTCTCATGAGCAGTTCTTC. Amino acid sequence: CASSTVPGQGSHEQFF.

This clone was found a few times. J is TRBJ2-2 and V is TRBV27; TRBD2 agrees at 12 bases. Germline CDR1 and CDR2: MNHEY and SMNVEV (reference sequence). The CDR3 totals 16 residues. Trimming took 6 bases from V and 6 from J; bases not matched to a gene: 8. CDR3 protein: CASRTSSGRAAGELFF. The CDR3 DNA reads TGTGCCAGCAGGACTTCTAGCGGGAGGGCCGCCGGGGAGCTGTTTTTT.

This sequence joins TRBV7-3 and TRBJ2-1, with D perhaps being TRBD1 or TRBD2 (5 bases each). V shed 5 bases and J shed 4 bases, with 15 bases lying between them. The CDR3 spans 15 residues. Germline V gives CDR1 SGHTA, CDR2 FQGTGA. The CDR3 DNA follows: TGTGCCAGCAGCCCCGATTGGGGCGGGTACAATGAGCAGTTCTTC. It translates to CASSPDWGGYNEQFF.

J is TRBJ1-5 and V is TRBV29-1; D not resolved. CDR1 is SQVTM, CDR2 ANQGSEA, per germline. The CDR3 is 17 amino acids. Deletions cut 8 bases from V and 2 bases from J, with 25 bases between. The DNA of the CDR3 is TGCAGCCTCCCCCTTGGGTCTACATGTAGATGCAATCAGCCCCAGCATTTT. Its translation is CSLPLGSTCRCNQPQHF. Variable domain in full (rest from reference TRBV29-1 and TRBJ1-5): SAVISQKPSRDICQRGTSLTIQCQVDSQVTMMFWYRQQPGQSLTLIATANQGSEATYESGFVIDKFPISRPNLTFSTLTVSNMSPEDSSIYLCSLPLGSTCRCNQPQHFGDGTRLSIL.

V and J are TRBV28 and TRBJ2-7, with 8 bases matching TRBD1. Per germline, CDR1 MDHEN and CDR2 SYDVKM. The CDR3 spans 17 residues. Trimming removed 4 bases from V and 0 bases from J; junction bases left unmatched: 11. The CDR3 here is CASSSDREISSSYEQYF. The DNA of the CDR3 is TGTGCCAGCAGTTCGGACAGGGAGATCTCCTCCTCCTACGAGCAGTACTTC.